The clone carrying this TCR beta chain was seen ten or more times. The antigen is unknown. This sample stems from a study of read filtering for tumor transcriptome and immune sequencing. Regarding the study as a whole: The sorted CD138-negative fraction was a mixed bone marrow immune population, not purified T cells. Dropping single-read clonotypes raised IR-seq and RNA-seq shared-clonotype correlation. Even smaller IR-seq throughput identified most shared clonotypes.

This library used about 360 ng RNA and molecular barcoded adaptors spanning alpha/delta and beta/gamma chains. TCRdb independently ran MiXCR on the reads; one entry per CDR3 protein. The sample carries around 44,000 distinct CDR3 sequences, roughly 12% recorded once. Bone marrow was sampled from every patient at the time of active disease. CDR1 MNHEY and CDR2 SMNVEV come from the germline V gene (reference sequence). The V end was cut by 5 bases, the J end by 6 bases, with 20 bases between. The CDR3 sequence is 16 residues long. The specimen was a population of CD138-negative cells sorted from bone marrow. This chain joins TRBV27 and TRBJ2-1, with D maybe TRBD1 (6 bases). The receptor was derived from a donor at least 40 years old with multiple myeloma. CDR3: CASSVRGSGSFNEQFF. In DNA form, the CDR3 reads TGTGCCAGCAGTGTCAGGGGTTCTGGGAGCTTCAATGAGCAGTTCTTC.